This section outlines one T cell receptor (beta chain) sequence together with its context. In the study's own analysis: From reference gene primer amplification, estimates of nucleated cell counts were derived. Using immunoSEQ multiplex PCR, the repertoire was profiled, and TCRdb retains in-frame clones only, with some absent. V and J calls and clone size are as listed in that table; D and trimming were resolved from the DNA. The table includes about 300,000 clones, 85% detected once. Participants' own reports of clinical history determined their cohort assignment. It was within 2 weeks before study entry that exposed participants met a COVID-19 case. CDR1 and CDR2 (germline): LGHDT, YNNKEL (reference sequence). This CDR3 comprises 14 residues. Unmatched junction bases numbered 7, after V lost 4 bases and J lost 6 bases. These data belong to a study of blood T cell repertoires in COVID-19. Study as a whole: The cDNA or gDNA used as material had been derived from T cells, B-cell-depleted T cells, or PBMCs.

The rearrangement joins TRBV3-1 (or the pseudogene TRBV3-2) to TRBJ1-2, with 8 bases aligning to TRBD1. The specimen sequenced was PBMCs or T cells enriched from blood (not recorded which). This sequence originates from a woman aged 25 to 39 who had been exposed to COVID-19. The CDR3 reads CASSRQGQENGYTF. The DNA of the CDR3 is TGTGCCAGCAGCCGACAGGGACAGGAGAATGGCTACACCTTC.